The clone carrying this TCR beta chain was counted once. Generated by immunoSEQ multiplex PCR, the TCRdb table keeps only in-frame clones and is missing some. The sample contains about 75,000 clones, roughly 94% of which appear only once. The ends were cut back, 8 bases at V and 4 bases at J, with 20 bases in the middle. CDR3 length: 15 residues. Germline assignment: CDR1 MDHEN and CDR2 SYDVKM. The data are from a study of control samples from healthy donors and cancer patients. Sequencing used blood. This receptor was obtained from a woman aged 40 to 50 in good health. The chain carries TRBV28 and TRBJ1-2; maybe TRBD1 (6 bases). The CDR3 loop is CASGGPGAPGYGYTF. CDR3 sequence (DNA): TGTGCCAGCGGAGGACCAGGGGCACCGGGCTATGGCTACACCTTC.